The sequence of this TCR beta chain was determined in a study of T cell repertoires in cytomegalovirus infection. As concerns this clonotype: Antigen specificity is unknown.

TCRdb analysed the reads with MiXCR anew, one entry per CDR3 protein. The sample lists about 830,000 distinct CDR3 sequences, approximately 32% occurring once. The sequence was collected from a human donor in good health (CMV status not recorded). Some clones in this sample may be carry-over from other donors' samples. The source material was cultured CD8+ T cells from PBMCs, sampled from culture after CMV antigen stimulation.

CDR3 sequence reads: CASKVAGGGNEQFF. Here the CDR3 DNA reads TGTGCCAGTAAGGTGGCGGGGGGCGGAAATGAGCAGTTCTTC. This chain uses TRBV19 with TRBJ2-1; 8 positions match TRBD2. The CDR3 covers 14 residues. The V segment lost 7 bases and the J segment 7 bases; nucleotides outside the gene matches: 9. Germline CDR1 reads LNHDA; CDR2 reads SQIVND (reference sequence).